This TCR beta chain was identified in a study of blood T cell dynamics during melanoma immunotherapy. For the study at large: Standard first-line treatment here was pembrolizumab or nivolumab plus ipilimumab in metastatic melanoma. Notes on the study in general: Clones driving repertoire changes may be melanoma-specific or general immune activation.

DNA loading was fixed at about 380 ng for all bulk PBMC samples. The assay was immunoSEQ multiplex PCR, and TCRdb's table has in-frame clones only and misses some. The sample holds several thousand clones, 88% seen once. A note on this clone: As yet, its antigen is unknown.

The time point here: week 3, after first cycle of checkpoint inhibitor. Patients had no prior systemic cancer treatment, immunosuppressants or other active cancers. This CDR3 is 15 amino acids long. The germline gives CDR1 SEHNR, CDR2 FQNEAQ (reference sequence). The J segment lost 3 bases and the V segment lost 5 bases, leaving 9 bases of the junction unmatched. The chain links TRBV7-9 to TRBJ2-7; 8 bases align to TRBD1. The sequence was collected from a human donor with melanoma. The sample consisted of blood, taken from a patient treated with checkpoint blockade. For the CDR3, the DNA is TGTGCCAGCAGCCCGCATGTGGGACAGGTCTACGAGCAGTACTTC. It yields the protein CASSPHVGQVYEQYF. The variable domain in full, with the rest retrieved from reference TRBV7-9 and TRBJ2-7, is DTGVSQNPRHKITKRGQNVTFRCDPISEHNRLYWYRQTLGQGPEFLTYFQNEAQLEKSRLLSDRFSAERPKGSFSTLEIQRTEQGDSAMYLCASSPHVGQVYEQYFGPGTRLTVT.